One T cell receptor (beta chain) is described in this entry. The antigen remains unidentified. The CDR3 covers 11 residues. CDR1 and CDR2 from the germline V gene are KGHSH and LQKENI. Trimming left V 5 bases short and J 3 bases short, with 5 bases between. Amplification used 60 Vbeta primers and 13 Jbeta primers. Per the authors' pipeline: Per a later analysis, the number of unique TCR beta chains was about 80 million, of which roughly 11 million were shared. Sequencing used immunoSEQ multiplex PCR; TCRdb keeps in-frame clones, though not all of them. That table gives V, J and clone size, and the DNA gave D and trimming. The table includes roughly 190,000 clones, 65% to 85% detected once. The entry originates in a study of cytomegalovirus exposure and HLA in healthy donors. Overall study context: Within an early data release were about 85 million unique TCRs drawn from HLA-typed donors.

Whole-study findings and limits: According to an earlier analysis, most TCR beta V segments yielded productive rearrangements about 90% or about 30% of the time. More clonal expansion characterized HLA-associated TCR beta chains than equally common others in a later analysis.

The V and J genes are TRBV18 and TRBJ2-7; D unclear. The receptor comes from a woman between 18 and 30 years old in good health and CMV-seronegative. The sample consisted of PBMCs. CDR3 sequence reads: CASSSDYEQYF. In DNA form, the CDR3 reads TGTGCCAGCTCATCAGACTACGAGCAGTACTTC. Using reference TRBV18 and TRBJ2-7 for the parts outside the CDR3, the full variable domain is NAGVMQNPRHLVRRRGQEARLRCSPMKGHSHVYWYRQLPEEGLKFMVYLQKENIIDESGMPKERFSAEFPKEGPSILRIQQVVRGDSAAYFCASSSDYEQYFGPGTRLTVT.